This record looks at one TCR beta chain sequence and its context. The record originates from a study of blood T cells in healthy people across ages. CDR3 length: 14 residues. Germline assignment: CDR1 SEHNR and CDR2 FQNEAQ (reference sequence). In each sample, at least 6.5 million PBMCs were isolated. Primed by a sample-barcoded 5' primer and a J-beta primer mix, a second PCR proceeded for roughly 7 to 12 cycles. TCRdb processed the 5' RACE reads anew with MiXCR; each CDR3 protein has one entry. The sample records 700,000 to 900,000 distinct CDR3 sequences, 20% to 30% being singletons. These data were likewise used in another study, on T cells of mothers and their children. This second study says: The study sampled a few healthy Caucasian mothers and their six children. Each mother yielded more than 8.5 million TCR beta CDR3 reads. Each child yielded millions of reads.

Sequences were obtained from blood. The J gene is TRBJ2-5, the V gene TRBV7-9; tentatively, D is TRBD1 (6 bases). Near its end, the DNA agrees better with TRBJ2-1, so the J call may be wrong. This sequence originates from a boy between 10 and 17 years old in good health. The CDR3 reads CASNLRGPSGGQFF. In nucleotides, the CDR3 is TGTGCCAGCAACCTCAGGGGTCCCTCGGGCGGGCAGTTCTTC.